Listed below are T cell receptor beta chains from one sample, sequenced in a study of T cells expressing NK-cell markers. Each CDR3 protein gets one entry in TCRdb, which reprocessed the 5' RACE reads and gives no DNA. The sample includes roughly 390,000 distinct CDR3 sequences. The specimen sequenced was blood T cells: a sorted CD56 or NKG2C T cell subset, CD4+ or CD8+ T cells, or bulk PBMC T cells (not recorded which). The receptors were sampled from a man between 18 and 69 years old in good health. The CDR3 runs from the conserved cysteine through the conserved F or W.

V: TRBV7-6; length: 16; J: TRBJ1-2; CDR3: CASSLVSDGSNYGYTF
V: TRBV21-1; length: 15; J: TRBJ2-5; CDR3: CASKAPGQGRETQYF
V: TRBV5-1; length: 17; J: TRBJ2-5; CDR3: CASSLTSGGSSGETQYF
V: TRBV7-2; length: 17; J: TRBJ1-1; CDR3: CASSLGLGRDGNTEAFF
V: TRBV7-2; length: 15; J: TRBJ2-3; CDR3: CASRMRGISTDTQYF
V: TRBV29-1; length: 14; J: TRBJ2-1; CDR3: CSATAQGRGREQFF
V: TRBV4-1; length: 15; J: TRBJ1-4; CDR3: CASSQLTATNEKLFF
V: TRBV10-3; length: 15; J: TRBJ1-6; CDR3: CAIRDPTGFNSPLHF
V: TRBV11-2; length: 18; J: TRBJ2-3; CDR3: CASSFPTKRGAYSDTQYF
V: TRBV2; length: 13; J: TRBJ1-3; CDR3: CASKGDEGNTIYF
V: TRBV6-1; length: 16; J: TRBJ2-3; CDR3: CASRGILAGPTDTQYF
V: TRBV5-1; length: 16; J: TRBJ2-5; CDR3: CASSTGFGGGEETQYF
V: TRBV24-1; length: 15; J: TRBJ2-1; CDR3: CATSDRGRLSNEQFF
V: TRBV7-9; length: 15; J: TRBJ2-7; CDR3: CASSPRVGRIYEQYF
V: TRBV21-1; length: 16; J: TRBJ2-1; CDR3: CASSKYRDSGVNEQFF
V: TRBV20-1; length: 15; J: TRBJ2-5; CDR3: CSARDGREVQETQYF
V: TRBV12-3/TRBV12-4; length: 17; J: TRBJ2-4; CDR3: CASSHTSPSGIKNIQYF